Shown below are 20 T cell receptor beta chains from a single sample sequenced in a study of T cell repertoires in cytomegalovirus infection. In TCRdb, the reads were re-called with MiXCR into one record per CDR3 protein. The repertoire holds 450,000 to 650,000 distinct CDR3 sequences, with about a quarter as singletons. The sample consisted of PBMCs. All receptors come from a human donor in good health (CMV status not recorded). Some clones in this sample may be carry-over from other donors' samples.

This sequence joins TRBV19 and TRBJ2-1; 12 bases line up with TRBD2. The trim removed 6 bases at V and 6 bases at J, leaving 3 bases unmatched. The CDR3 covers 14 residues. Germline lookup yields CDR1 LNHDA and CDR2 SQIVND (reference sequence). In DNA form, the CDR3 reads TGTGCCAGTAGGCGGACTAGCGGGACCAATGAGCAGTTCTTC. This encodes CASRRTSGTNEQFF.

This clonotype was observed a handful of times. V is TRBV15 and J is TRBJ2-4, with D perhaps matching TRBD2 (6 bases). In germline, CDR1 is LNHNV, CDR2 YYDKDF (reference sequence). The length of the CDR3 is 15 residues. V dropped 5 bases and J dropped 9 bases, with 20 bases sitting between them. The CDR3 loop is CATSPRRTGDAIQYF. The CDR3 DNA follows: TGTGCCACCAGCCCCAGAAGGACGGGGGACGCCATTCAGTACTTC.

About this clonotype: One end of the junction varies from germline; a read error may be responsible. The chain joins TRBV7-2 to TRBJ2-1; 10 bases are shared with TRBD1. The germline V gene encodes CDR1 SGHTA and CDR2 FQGNSA. This CDR3 is 12 amino acids long. The CDR3, as DNA: TGTGCCAGCAGGCCCGGACGGGGACAGGGGATCTTC. Translation gives CASRPGRGQGIF. Looking up the rest from reference TRBV7-2 and TRBJ2-1 gives the full variable domain: GAGVSQSPSNKVTEKGKDVELRCDPISGHTALYWYRQSLGQGLEFLIYFQGNSAPDKSGLPSDRFSAERTGGSVSTLTIQRTQQEDSAVYLCASRPGRGQGIFGPGTRLTVL.

V gene TRBV30 combines with J gene TRBJ2-7; tentative D call: TRBD1 (6 bases). V was clipped by 1 base and J by 4 bases, with 14 bases between them. The V gene's germline CDR1 is GTSNPN and CDR2 SVGIG (reference sequence). CDR3 length: 14 amino acids. CDR3 protein: CAWSAPITGYEQYF. CDR3 bases: TGTGCCTGGAGTGCCCCCATCACAGGGTACGAGCAGTACTTC.

The table lists this clonotype with a few counts. The V call is TRBV12-3 or TRBV12-4, the J call TRBJ2-7, with a weak D call TRBD2 (5 bases). The CDR3 covers 12 residues. The V end lost 5 bases, the J end lost 3 bases, and 8 bases lay between the germline ends. CDR3 DNA: TGTGCCAGCAGTCACGGGAACTACGAGCAGTACGTC. Its protein is CASSHGNYEQYV.

The chain recombines TRBV20-1 with TRBJ2-3, with 7 bases matching TRBD2. V gave up 0 bases and J gave up 0 bases; unmatched junction bases: 3. CDR3 length: 15 amino acids. Per the germline V gene, CDR1 is DFQATT and CDR2 is SNEGSKA (reference sequence). Here the CDR3 reads CSARENSGSTDTQYF. The CDR3 coding sequence is TGCAGTGCTAGAGAGAATAGCGGGAGCACAGATACGCAGTATTTT.

This clonotype has a handful of counts. The chain has TRBV30 and TRBJ1-4; D not resolved. This CDR3 has 12 residues. The germline CDR1 and CDR2 sequences are GTSNPN and SVGIG (reference sequence). Trimming left V 2 bases short and J 3 bases short, with 4 bases between. DNA of the CDR3: TGTGCCTGGAGTTTAGCTAATGAAAAACTGTTTTTT. Its protein is CAWSLANEKLFF.

CDR3 sequence reads: CATSSGGSSYNEQFF. As DNA, the CDR3 is TGTGCCACCAGTTCAGGGGGGAGCTCCTACAATGAGCAGTTCTTC. The chain is built from TRBV24-1 and TRBJ2-1; maybe TRBD1 (7 bases). The CDR3 has 15 residues. Looked up from germline, CDR1 is KGHDR and CDR2 is SFDVKD. V shed 6 bases and J shed 0 bases, with 11 bases lying between them.

This clonotype was counted many times. V is TRBV6-1 and J is TRBJ2-3, with D perhaps matching TRBD1 (5 bases). The CDR3 covers 18 residues. V was cut by 9 bases and J by 0 bases, with 25 bases left in between. CDR1 and CDR2 (germline): MNHNS, SASEGT. This chain's CDR3 is CARNPKGGADPSTDTQYF. CDR3 nucleotides: TGTGCCAGAAATCCTAAAGGTGGGGCAGACCCTAGCACAGATACGCAGTATTTT.

The chain is built from TRBV29-1 and TRBJ1-1; a weak D match, TRBD1 (5 bases). V was cut by 7 bases and J by 4 bases, with 16 bases left in between. This CDR3 region has 13 residues. CDR1 SQVTM and CDR2 ANQGSEA come from the germline V gene. The CDR3 region is CSGIRPGLTEAFF. The CDR3 DNA is TGCAGCGGGATCCGTCCGGGACTCACTGAAGCTTTCTTT.

In this sample, this clonotype turned up once. The V call is TRBV6-1, the J call TRBJ1-3, with no clear D. This CDR3 contains 13 residues. The germline V and J ends were trimmed by 2 bases and 0 bases, with 2 bases remaining between them. In germline, CDR1 is MNHNS, CDR2 SASEGT. Here the CDR3 DNA reads TGTGCCAGCAGTGAAATCTCTGGAAACACCATATATTTT. Its protein is CASSEISGNTIYF.

J is TRBJ1-6 and V is TRBV6-2 or TRBV6-3; no clear D gene. The germline CDR1 and CDR2 sequences are MNHEY and SVGEGT. The CDR3 is 17 residues long. The V and J ends lost 2 bases and 7 bases respectively, with 18 bases between them. The CDR3 reads CASSYPIGATENSPLHF. The CDR3 nucleotides are TGTGCCAGCAGTTACCCTATAGGAGCGACGGAGAATTCACCCCTCCACTTT.

This clonotype was counted ten times or more. The chain carries TRBV28 and TRBJ2-7; the D is unclear. Trimming stripped 3 bases from V and 2 bases from J, with 11 bases between. Germline CDR1 reads MDHEN; CDR2 reads SYDVKM. This CDR3 has 14 amino acids. CDR3 sequence (DNA): TGTGCCAGCAGTTTGTCGGAGAGGCCCTACGAGCAGTACTTC. Amino acids: CASSLSERPYEQYF.

This clonotype was seen only a few times. CDR3 sequence reads: CASRGTGELNGYTF. In DNA form, the CDR3 reads TGTGCCAGCAGAGGGACAGGGGAACTAAATGGCTACACCTTC. The V call is TRBV27, the J call TRBJ1-2; TRBD1 matches at 10 bases. V was pared by 6 bases and J by 6 bases, with 7 bases of the junction left unmatched. Per germline, CDR1 MNHEY and CDR2 SMNVEV (reference sequence). The CDR3 runs 14 residues.

The chain carries TRBV11-1 and TRBJ2-5; a weak D match, TRBD2 (6 bases). The CDR3 sequence is 14 residues long. The ends were cut back, 5 bases at V and 4 bases at J, with 14 bases in the middle. CDR1 SGHAT and CDR2 FQDESV come from the germline V gene (reference sequence). The CDR3 here is CASSKNGGGETQYF. CDR3 nucleotide sequence: TGTGCCAGCAGCAAAAATGGGGGAGGAGAGACCCAGTACTTC.

The rearrangement links TRBV7-9 to TRBJ2-7; possible D gene TRBD1, 5 bases. CDR1 and CDR2 (germline): SEHNR, FQNEAQ (reference sequence). V lost 3 bases, J lost 7 bases, and 22 bases lay in between. The CDR3 covers 16 residues. The CDR3, as DNA: TGTGCCAGCAGCTTTGTACCGGACACCCGAGATTGGGAGCAGTACTTC. This codes for CASSFVPDTRDWEQYF.

This clonotype occurred many times. The rearrangement joins TRBV7-2 to TRBJ2-1; 7 bases are shared with TRBD1. Trimming cost V 1 base and J 14 bases; bases outside gene matches: 8. The CDR3 is made up of 13 amino acids. From germline, CDR1 is SGHTA and CDR2 FQGNSA. CDR3 loop: CASSLDARDRKFF. The CDR3 DNA reads TGTGCCAGCAGCTTAGATGCCCGGGACAGAAAGTTCTTC.

This sequence joins TRBV4-1 and TRBJ2-7; 9 nucleotides agree with TRBD2. CDR3 length: 15 amino acids. Unmatched junction bases numbered 6, after V lost 2 bases and J lost 4 bases. The germline V gene has CDR1 MGHRA and CDR2 YSYEKL. The chain's CDR3 is CASSQPPSGVYEQYV. Here the CDR3 DNA reads TGCGCCAGCAGCCAACCCCCTAGCGGGGTATACGAGCAGTACGTC.

Only a few counts were recorded for this clonotype. The V call is TRBV7-9, the J call TRBJ2-1; D not certain. CDR1 is SEHNR, CDR2 FQNEAQ, per germline (reference sequence). Trimming took 6 bases from V and 9 from J, leaving 12 bases between them. The CDR3 sequence is 12 residues long. The CDR3 DNA is TGTGCCAGCAGATCCTCAGGTCTTGAGCAGTTCTTC. It is translated as CASRSSGLEQFF.

The chain is built from TRBV12-3 or TRBV12-4 and TRBJ2-5, with 8 bases aligning to TRBD2. V was clipped by 4 bases and J by 5 bases; unmatched bases: 9. The CDR3 is made up of 15 amino acids. CDR3 sequence reads: CASSSLSGRVETQYF. CDR3 DNA sequence: TGTGCCAGCAGTTCCCTAAGCGGGAGAGTCGAGACCCAGTACTTC.